These 20 T cell receptor beta chains came from one sample sequenced in a study of tumor-infiltrating lymphocytes in primary liver carcinoma (dated 2017 in TCRdb). Without any cell sorting, total RNA and DNA were extracted together from around 18-30 mg of bulk tissue using the AllPrep DNA/RNA mini kit. These reads were obtained on an Illumina HiSeq 2500. TCRbeta-specific cDNA was reverse-transcribed from approximately 0.5 ug total RNA using a constant-region primer and ProtoScript II reverse transcriptase. TCRbeta libraries were built with three nested multiplex PCR rounds, a slightly modified ARM-PCR procedure. Each of the first two PCR rounds ran for 9 to 10 cycles using multiplex TRBV1-TRBV30 forward primers together with a Cbeta reverse primer. Using fastp at Q25 and MiXCR, TCRdb reprocessed the public reads and kept productive beta chains. A single entry per CDR3 protein holds the most common genes and DNA from its merged rows. This sample holds about 190,000 distinct CDR3 sequences; 85% were observed only once. In total, the top ten clones hold roughly 20% of the sample.

What was sequenced was tumor tissue from primary liver carcinoma. All receptors derive from a middle-aged man with primary liver carcinoma and hepatitis B virus infection.

Turning to this clonotype: The junction and the germline gene differ at one end; a read error may be behind it. This chain uses TRBV29-1 with TRBJ1-6, with unresolved D. The CDR3 has 12 amino acids. Per germline, CDR1 SQVTM and CDR2 ANQGSEA. CDR3 region: CSLAQYNSLLHF. The CDR3 DNA reads TGCAGCCTTGCTCAGTATAATTCACTCCTCCACTTT.

A word on this clonotype: Mismatch with germline at one junction end may stem from a read error. This rearrangement joins TRBV5-4 to TRBJ2-5; no clear D gene. CDR1 is SGHNT, CDR2 YYREEE, per germline (reference sequence). This CDR3 region has 13 residues. The CDR3 loop reads CAISSDRVETQYF. CDR3 bases: TGTGCCATCAGCTCGGATAGGGTAGAGACCCAGTACTTC. Combining the CDR3 with reference TRBV5-4 and TRBJ2-5 gives the whole variable domain ETGVTQSPTHLIKTRGQQVTLRCSSQSGHNTVSWYQQALGQGPQFIFQYYREEENGRGNFPPRFSGLQFPNYSSELNVNALELDDSALYLCAISSDRVETQYFGPGTRLLVL.

About this clonotype: The junction departs from germline at one end; a sequencing error may be responsible. The chain couples TRBV12-3 or TRBV12-4 to TRBJ2-1; TRBD2 aligns across 9 bases. The length of the CDR3 is 15 residues. CDR3 region: CASSLSGRYYYEQFF. The CDR3 DNA sequence: TGTGCCAGCAGTCTTAGCGGGAGATACTACTATGAGCAGTTCTTC.

Note on this clonotype: At one boundary the junction diverges from the germline segment, which might be a read error. The J gene is TRBJ2-3, the V gene TRBV29-1; D is tentatively TRBD1 or TRBD2 (5 bases each). The CDR3 spans 20 residues. Germline V gene data show CDR1 as SQVTM and CDR2 as ANQGSEA. The CDR3 nucleotides are TGCAACGTTAATGATGCCACTAGACAGAGCAAATCCCCTTTCACAGATACACAGTATTTT. Its protein is CNVNDATRQSKSPFTDTQYF.

For this clonotype: One end of the junction varies from germline; a read error may be responsible. V gene TRBV7-9 combines with J gene TRBJ2-2, with 9 positions matching TRBD1. From germline, CDR1 is SEHNR and CDR2 FQNEAQ (reference sequence). The CDR3 is 15 amino acids. In nucleotides, the CDR3 is TGTGACAGCAGCGCAGGGACAGGGATGGCAGGGGAGCTGTTTTTT. Protein sequence: CDSSAGTGMAGELFF.

V usage is TRBV12-3 or TRBV12-4 and J usage is TRBJ1-1; a weak D match, TRBD1 (6 bases). Trimming pared 7 bases from V and 7 bases from J, leaving 19 bases between. The CDR3 is made up of 14 amino acids. DNA of the CDR3: TGTGCCAGCAATTTGGTGGATAGGGACATTGAAGCTTTCTTT. Its protein product is CASNLVDRDIEAFF.

In regard to this clonotype: In this CDR3 the conserved last residue, phenylalanine or tryptophan, is missing, so a read error is likely. This chain connects TRBV6-5 to TRBJ2-7, with D possibly matching TRBD1 (6 bases). This CDR3 comprises 16 residues. Per germline, CDR1 MNHEY and CDR2 SVGAGI. The germline V and J ends were trimmed by 2 bases and 2 bases, with 16 bases remaining between them. The CDR3 reads CASSYGRRGHTYEQYL. In DNA form, the CDR3 reads TGTGCCAGCAGTTACGGACGCAGGGGACATACCTACGAGCAGTACTTA.

V usage is TRBV29-1 and J usage is TRBJ2-7, with 15 bases aligning to TRBD2. Germline trimming cut 8 bases from V and 11 bases from J; bases unmatched to any gene: 13. The CDR3 is made up of 14 amino acids. CDR1 and CDR2 (germline): SQVTM, ANQGSEA. The CDR3 protein is CSIGTSGRSGVEYF. The CDR3, as DNA: TGCAGCATCGGGACTAGCGGGAGGTCTGGGGTGGAGTACTTC.

As concerns this clonotype: The conserved final phenylalanine or tryptophan is absent from the CDR3, which likely points to a read error. CDR3 loop: CANSRRQGGRLNEQFS. The CDR3 DNA is TGTGCCAACAGTCGTCGACAGGGGGGCCGGTTAAATGAGCAGTTCTCC. The chain is built from TRBV14 and TRBJ2-1, with TRBD1 matching over 9 bases. V lost 10 bases, J lost 7 bases, and 17 bases stayed unmatched. This CDR3 contains 16 residues. The V gene's germline CDR1 is SGHDN and CDR2 FVKESK.

Concerning this clonotype: A read error may produce the germline difference seen at one junction end. The CDR3 DNA reads as TGTGCCAGCTGCCACAACACTGAAGCTCTCTTT. Encoded protein: CASCHNTEALF. V gene TRBV11-2 combines with J gene TRBJ1-1; D remains ambiguous. The V gene's germline CDR1 is SGHAT and CDR2 FQNNGV. This CDR3 spans 11 amino acids.

As to this clonotype: Mismatch with germline at one junction end may stem from a read error. J is TRBJ2-7 and V is TRBV7-2; 9 bases line up with TRBD2. CDR1 SGHTA and CDR2 FQGNSA come from the germline V gene. The CDR3 consists of 16 residues. This CDR3 reads CATSLVGGRVAYEQYF. CDR3 coding DNA: TGTGCCACCAGCTTAGTCGGCGGGAGGGTGGCCTACGAGCAGTACTTC.

This clonotype was found once. This may arise from a read error, as a much more abundant clone is one base away. The chain carries TRBV12-3 or TRBV12-4 and TRBJ2-3; 14 bases line up with TRBD2. After removal of 7 bases from V and 10 bases from J, the junction contained 13 bases not matched to a gene. The CDR3 has 16 residues. CDR3 amino acids: CASTWGLAGVSDSQYF. The CDR3 coding sequence is TGTGCCAGCACCTGGGGACTAGCGGGAGTCAGCGATTCGCAGTATTTT.

A single count supports this clonotype. Since no conserved phenylalanine or tryptophan closes the CDR3, a read error is the likely cause. V and J are TRBV5-8 and TRBJ2-2, with D unclear. CDR1 and CDR2 (germline): SGHTS, YDEGEE. Trimming took off 5 bases at V and 2 bases at J, with 10 bases between the two ends. The length of the CDR3 is 14 residues. DNA for the CDR3: TGTGCCAGCAGTTCAGCCCTTAACACCGGGGAGCTGTTTTGT. This sequence encodes CASSSALNTGELFC.

The chain links TRBV5-1 to TRBJ1-5; 7 bases align to TRBD1. The CDR3 is 15 amino acids. Germline values: CDR1 SGHRS, CDR2 YFSETQ. The V and J ends lost 1 base and 6 bases, in that order; junction bases with no gene match: 7. The CDR3 nucleotides are TGCGCCAGCAGCTTGACAGGGGATAAGGGTCAGCCCCAGCATTTT. Translating gives CASSLTGDKGQPQHF.

Remarks on this clonotype: A junction boundary mismatches the germline segment, possibly from a read error. This chain joins TRBV10-1 and TRBJ2-2; D is unresolved. Germline V gene lookup returns CDR1 WNHNN and CDR2 SYGVQD (reference sequence). This CDR3 spans 12 amino acids. For the CDR3, the DNA is TGCGTCAGCAGTACCGCCACAGGGGAGCTGTTTTTT. As protein: CVSSTATGELFF.

This clonotype was observed a few times. V usage is TRBV6-2 or TRBV6-3 and J usage is TRBJ2-1; 8 bases match TRBD2. Losses at the gene ends were 6 bases for V and 5 bases for J; bases not matched to a gene: 12. Per the germline V gene, CDR1 is MNHEY and CDR2 is SVGEGT. The CDR3 has 16 residues. CDR3 in DNA: TGTGCCAGCAGCCCCTTCGGACGGGAGGGCCACAATGAGCAGTTCTTC. This codes for CASSPFGREGHNEQFF.

Worth noting for this clonotype: Its ends do not fully match the called genes, so a read error is possible. The chain couples TRBV4-3 to TRBJ2-1; 11 positions agree with TRBD2. The CDR3 is made up of 17 amino acids. The germline V gene has CDR1 LGHNA and CDR2 YSLEER. The CDR3 loop reads CASSHLWTSGRYNEQFF. The CDR3 DNA reads TGTGCCAGTAGCCATCTCTGGACTAGCGGGCGCTACAATGAGCAGTTCTTC.

Points on this clonotype: Its ends do not fully match the called genes, so a read error is possible. CDR3 DNA sequence: TGTGCCAGCAGTCACGGTCCGAGGTCAGGGATCGCTGGAAACACTATATATTTT. It translates to CASSHGPRSGIAGNTIYF. V usage is TRBV6-5 and J usage is TRBJ1-3; tentative D call: TRBD1 (5 bases). The CDR3 is 18 residues long. Germline assignment: CDR1 MNHEY and CDR2 SVGAGI.

As to this clonotype: One junction end disagrees with the germline gene, perhaps due to a read error. The chain joins TRBV11-2 to TRBJ2-2, with D possibly being TRBD2 (6 bases). Looked up from germline, CDR1 is SGHAT and CDR2 is FQNNGV. The CDR3 extends over 17 amino acids. The DNA of the CDR3 is TGTACCAGCAGAAAAGGGGACTGGACGGCGAATACCGGGGAGATGTTTTTT. The encoded protein is CTSRKGDWTANTGEMFF.

With regard to this clonotype: At one of its ends the junction is not consistent with the germline gene, which may arise from a read error. V and J are TRBV6-6 and TRBJ1-5; D unresolved. CDR3 length equals 14 residues. CDR1 and CDR2 (germline): MNHNY, SVGAGI (reference sequence). CDR3 sequence reads: CANSSNIGNQSQHF. Written as DNA, the CDR3 is TGTGCCAACAGTTCCAATATAGGCAATCAGTCCCAGCATTTT.